The T cell receptor (beta chain) under discussion was sequenced for a study of cytomegalovirus exposure and HLA in healthy donors (dated by TCRdb to about 2017). Looking at the study overall: An earlier analysis of approximately 550 of the donors reported about 290 Gb of sequence data and 120 million or so unique TCR beta sequences from 150 million to 200 million T cells. An early release that covered about 640 HLA-typed donors contained approximately 300 gigabases of sequencing data and some 87 million unique TCR sequences. Among the roughly 400 genotyped donors, under 90% belonged to the genetic ancestry cluster associated with self-reported Caucasian donors. The study aimed to test whether signatures of past pathogen exposure could be identified by cataloging public T cell receptors. Using immunosequencing, the study profiled T cell repertoires from fewer than 850 subjects and related those repertoires to cytomegalovirus serostatus. A separate validation cohort of over 95 different subjects was used in addition to the 666-subject first cohort. To predict cytomegalovirus infection status, the study brought together high-throughput TCR immunosequencing, statistical association of individual TCRs with disease status, and machine learning. A later analysis re-analyzed previously published TCR beta repertoires from approximately 700 donors and added high-resolution HLA genotyping to study TCR occurrence patterns. Rather than drawing on any new phenotypic data, the later analysis identified candidate immune exposures from TCR beta sequences and the way those sequences occurred across donors. An earlier analysis of 587 of the donors used high-throughput TCR beta sequencing to judge whether each TCR beta V gene segment behaved as functional or pseudogenic. Donor age, sex, ethnicity and CMV serostatus were compiled together with the repertoire data. Genome-wide SNP genotypes for about 65% of the 666 donors were used in a later genetic analysis, which treated that subset as a discovery cohort. Every repertoire in the discovery cohort had been generated on one and the same sequencing platform. Both class I and class II loci were covered by HLA typing, at four-digit resolution. The number of donors typed differed by locus, with 629-630 for A, B, C, DRB1 and DQB1, roughly 520 for DQA1, approximately 570 for DPA1, and 472 for DPB1. Four or five DR-DQ haplotypes were handled as single units for association and clustering, since linkage in the cohort was strong. Among several hundred genotyped donors of the cohort, an average of around 220,000 unique TCR beta nucleotide sequences was sequenced per donor, of which approximately 18% were non-productive.

About this clone: There is no known antigen for this receptor.

General conclusions and limits of the study: According to a later analysis, TCR association rates differed among HLA loci, with DRB1 alleles showing the most associated TCRs and HLA-C alleles showing the fewest. In a later analysis, several top co-occurrence clusters were reported to appear linked to parvovirus B19, influenza, CMV and Epstein-Barr virus. In a later analysis, some 18,000 TCR beta sequences were associated with specific HLA alleles at a false discovery rate of 0.05. In a later analysis, HLA-associated TCR beta chains were found to be more clonally expanded and to have lower generation probabilities than equally common non-associated chains. Some IMGT-functional V segments, including TRBV6-2 and TRBV6-3, could not be told apart with the 87-base-pair reads, so those segments were excluded. Because HLA typing was missing for some donors at each locus, association tests included only the typed subset. A further reported finding was that TCR beta sequences accurately predicted the HLA-A and HLA-B alleles for most subjects in the first cohort. In vitro tests confirmed that a few of the cytomegalovirus-associated TCR beta chains recognize cytomegalovirus antigens. The classifier was reported to diagnose cytomegalovirus status with high specificity and sensitivity in both the original and validation cohorts. A later genetic analysis associated a missense DCLRE1C variant with V-gene and J-gene trimming of TCR beta chains, and an independent cohort replicated the association. Assigning TCR associations to individual alleles was difficult when HLA alleles, especially DR and DQ, strongly co-occurred. Most TCR sequences were seen in very few donors, while some public TCRs were found in many individuals. For the cohort, immune exposure information was limited to CMV serostatus. A cluster of highly shared sequence variants was judged likely to be a technical artifact of the sequencing pipeline. In a later analysis, most CMV-associated TCR beta chains were found to appear HLA-restricted, with HLA associations seemingly driven largely by CMV exposure. The authors suggested that the approach could potentially be extended to other disease states and immunological phenotypes. Seventeen rarely observed V segments, including chromosome 9 orphons, were excluded from the earlier analysis of about 500 of the donors because counts were too low. In the study, around 150 TCR beta chains were listed as associated with cytomegalovirus. In an earlier analysis of 587 of the donors, most TCR beta V segments appeared in productive rearrangements about 87% or about 30% of the time, broadly matching IMGT annotations. Presence/absence analyses assumed roughly uniform sequencing depth across donors, an assumption that may not hold. Linkage disequilibrium might explain the correlated functional status among segregating V segments, but an unknown experimental factor could not be ruled out. Compared with the roughly 720-donor mean, donors in an Asian-associated ancestry cluster had fewer N-insertions in productive TCRs, according to a later genetic analysis. Only TCR beta chains were sequenced in this cohort, and the absence of alpha or paired-chain data limited detectable features.

The library relied on the immunoSEQ multiplex PCR assay. For the multiplex PCR, a mixture combining 60 forward primers for TCR Vbeta segments and 13 reverse primers for TCR Jbeta segments was used. The CDR3 region of rearranged TCR beta genes was amplified from genomic DNA with a multiplex PCR assay. Amplified TCR beta libraries were sequenced as 87-base-pair reads on the Illumina HiSeq System. The source study handled its data this way. Across the 670 or so repertoires, a later analysis counted about 81 million unique TCR beta chains, around 10 million of which were shared by at least two donors. To remove PCR and sequencing errors, raw reads were error-corrected and collapsed into unique sequences using a nearest-neighbor algorithm that merged closely related sequences. CDR3 sequences were aligned to IMGT reference sequences to assign V, D and J gene segments. For a sequence to be retained, a match of at least six nucleotides was required to both a V gene segment and a J gene segment. Rearrangements were called productive when the CDR3 lacked stop codons and stayed in frame with V and J; all others were non-productive. Following IMGT convention, CDR3 was defined as the stretch from the second conserved V-encoded cysteine to the conserved J-encoded phenylalanine. In an earlier analysis of around 570 of the donors, sequences lacking an unambiguous match to a single V gene segment were excluded. In an earlier analysis of 450 to 750 of the donors, a V segment was called functional when productive rearrangements were above 56.7%, and segregating when the standard deviation between donors exceeded 5%. A statistical classification framework was built to diagnose cytomegalovirus status from the catalog of TCR beta chain sequences. In a later analysis, TCR nucleotide sequences were compared against IMGT/GENE-DB human TR gene sequences so that V and J genes could be assigned. Using the TCRdist pipeline, a later analysis assigned CDR3 sequences along with most-parsimonious VDJ recombination scenarios. A later analysis defined each TCR beta chain by its CDR3 amino acid sequence plus V-gene family, and excluded reads lacking a unique V-gene family. As a way to deal with suspected cross-contamination and a sequencing artifact, a later analysis dropped approximately 570 nucleotide sequences that were highly shared and had low generation probability. In a later analysis, a clonal expansion index for each public chain was calculated from normalized within-repertoire ranks of inferred template counts. In a later analysis, generation probabilities were computed using a VDJ recombination model fitted to out-of-frame rearrangements, and the results were checked against IGoR. In a later analysis, TCR-TCR, TCR-HLA and TCR-CMV co-occurrence was scored with hypergeometric tests, and a repertoire-size bias correction was applied to TCR pairs. In a later analysis, false discovery rates were estimated by permuting HLA or CMV assignments 20 times. In a later analysis, co-occurring TCRs were grouped with DBSCAN, and TCRdist sequence similarity was added when clustering was performed within HLA-allele-positive subsets. Repertoires with fewer than 30,000 or more than 120,000 public chains were left out of co-occurrence clustering, as were about five repertoires with anomalous nucleotide sharing. TCRdb's version of the immuneACCESS table is confined to in-frame rearrangements and falls short of the full clone set. An unresolved V gene accounts for under half of the shortfall where checked; the remainder is of unknown origin. The DNA was the basis for D and trimming; V, J and clone size are from that table. This sample's listing comprises some 160,000 clones. Together, the top ten hold roughly 2% of the sample.

The cohort was made up of about 670 healthy bone marrow donors. All cohort members were sampled while nominally healthy, although unrecorded immune exposures were likely present. The donor was CMV seronegative and belonged to the group of 352 seronegative cohort members. Every donor gave a peripheral blood sample, and the peripheral blood mononuclear cells from that sample were used for TCR beta sequencing. Genomic DNA extraction from the blood cell samples was performed with the Qiagen DNeasy Blood Extraction Kit. Clipping removes 5 bases from V and 5 bases from J, with 11 as the unmatched junction base count. There are 16 amino acids in the CDR3, from cysteine to phenylalanine inclusive. The DNA shown is the 48-base CDR3, in frame from base 1. Per the germline V gene, SGHAT is the CDR1 and FQNNGV is the CDR2.

The sample was PBMCs. This receptor was taken from a man aged 25 to 45 in good health and CMV-seronegative. The chain uses TRBV11-2 and TRBJ2-1, and TRBD2 matches 8 of the central bases. CDR3 protein: CASSAFTSGIDNEQFF. The bases are TGTGCCAGCAGCGCCTTCACTAGCGGTATAGACAATGAGCAGTTCTTC.